Following are 30 T cell receptor beta chains from one sample sequenced in a study of T cell repertoires in cytomegalovirus infection. TCRdb passed the reads through MiXCR, listing each CDR3 protein once. The sample consists of 650,000 to 900,000 distinct CDR3 sequences, about 28% of them appearing once. The antigens these receptors bind are not known. This material consisted of cultured CD8+ T cells from PBMCs, taken from culture after CMV antigen stimulation. The receptors here all came from a human donor in good health (CMV status not recorded). Some clones in this sample may be carry-over from other donors' samples.

The chain has TRBV7-6 and TRBJ2-2; 11 nucleotides align to TRBD2. In germline, CDR1 is SGHVS, CDR2 FNYEAQ. The CDR3 length is 16 residues. V shed 3 bases, J shed 3 bases, and the junction held 3 bases outside the gene matches. Here the CDR3 reads CASSFYSGGDTGELFF. For the CDR3, the DNA is TGTGCCAGCAGCTTTTATAGCGGGGGGGACACCGGGGAGCTGTTTTTT.

In this sample, this clonotype turned up many times. The gene calls are TRBV7-6 and TRBJ2-2; no clear D gene. Trimming stripped 5 bases from V and 2 bases from J, with 12 bases between. The germline gives CDR1 SGHVS, CDR2 FNYEAQ. The CDR3 is made up of 15 amino acids. CDR3 sequence reads: CASSQRTDNTGELFF. CDR3 DNA: TGTGCCAGCAGCCAAAGGACGGATAACACCGGGGAGCTGTTTTTT.

This clonotype was seen a handful of times. The rearrangement joins TRBV7-6 to TRBJ2-2; D unclear. V was cut by 5 bases and J by 9 bases, with 7 bases left in between. The CDR3 contains 11 residues. Germline CDR1 is SGHVS and CDR2 is FNYEAQ. The CDR3 DNA reads as TGTGCCAGCAGCCCGCTCAGGGAGCTGTTTTTT. Protein product: CASSPLRELFF.

CDR3 nucleotides: TGTGCCAGCAGCACAGAGACAGCCTCTGGAAACACCATATATTTT. As protein: CASSTETASGNTIYF. The V gene is TRBV7-9, the J gene TRBJ1-3; tentatively, D is TRBD1 (5 bases). The CDR3 is 15 amino acids. Germline lookup yields CDR1 SEHNR and CDR2 FQNEAQ (reference sequence). Deletions cut 5 bases from V and 0 bases from J, with 11 bases between.

There are many counts of this clonotype. The CDR3 region is CASSLDGLAGNTGELFF. The CDR3 DNA reads as TGTGCCAGCAGCTTAGATGGACTAGCGGGGAACACCGGGGAGCTGTTTTTT. The J gene is TRBJ2-2, the V gene TRBV7-2, with 11 bases aligning to TRBD2. CDR3 length equals 17 residues. Germline loops: CDR1 SGHTA, CDR2 FQGNSA. J lost 1 base, V lost 1 base, and 2 bases had no gene match.

Many counts were recorded for this clonotype. This rearrangement joins TRBV7-6 to TRBJ2-5; 7 bases map to TRBD1. Germline assignment: CDR1 SGHVS and CDR2 FNYEAQ. With V trimmed by 6 bases and J by 2 bases, 6 bases remained unmatched. The CDR3 consists of 14 residues. The CDR3 region is CASRSRDRQETQYF. CDR3 nucleotide sequence: TGTGCCAGCAGATCCCGGGACAGACAAGAGACCCAGTACTTC.

V and J are TRBV12-3 or TRBV12-4 and TRBJ1-4, with D hard to call. The CDR3 is made up of 15 amino acids. Trimming took 5 bases from V and 6 from J, leaving 16 bases between them. This CDR3 is CASSLNPGRDEKLFF. CDR3 nucleotide sequence: TGTGCCAGCAGTCTAAATCCGGGGAGGGATGAAAAACTGTTTTTT.

This clonotype was observed a few times. The DNA of the CDR3 is TGTGCCACCAGTCCGGGAAAAAACACTGAAGCTTTCTTT. Protein product: CATSPGKNTEAFF. This chain uses TRBV24-1 with TRBJ1-1; D gene uncertain. The CDR3 has 13 amino acids. Trimming removed 6 bases at V and 2 bases at J, with 9 bases between. Germline-derived CDR1 and CDR2 are KGHDR and SFDVKD.

The genes are TRBV7-9 and TRBJ2-4, with a weak D call TRBD2 (5 bases). V was cut by 4 bases and J by 0 bases, with 22 bases left in between. Germline V gene lookup returns CDR1 SEHNR and CDR2 FQNEAQ (reference sequence). This CDR3 comprises 19 residues. DNA of the CDR3: TGTGCCAGCAGCTCCCACCCTCGTTCTCGAGGGATAGCCAAAAACATTCAGTACTTC. This codes for CASSSHPRSRGIAKNIQYF.

The V gene is TRBV15, the J gene TRBJ1-1, with a tentative D call TRBD1 (6 bases). The CDR3 is made up of 13 amino acids. The germline CDR1 and CDR2 sequences are LNHNV and YYDKDF (reference sequence). V was trimmed by 5 bases and J by 8 bases, leaving 15 bases between them. The CDR3 DNA reads TGTGCCACCAGCGTTAAGACAGGCATAGAAGCTTTCTTT. This sequence encodes CATSVKTGIEAFF. The full variable domain, in which reference TRBV15 and TRBJ1-1 provide the parts outside the CDR3, is DAMVIQNPRYQVTQFGKPVTLSCSQTLNHNVMYWYQQKSSQAPKLLFHYYDKDFNNEADTPDNFQSRRPNTSFCFLDIRSPGLGDTAMYLCATSVKTGIEAFFGQGTRLTVV.

This chain links TRBV6-1 with TRBJ1-4; the match to TRBD1 covers 7 bases. This CDR3 spans 17 amino acids. The V segment lost 7 bases and the J segment 1 base; nucleotides outside the gene matches: 12. CDR1 and CDR2 (germline): MNHNS, SASEGT. The CDR3 DNA sequence: TGTGCCAGCAAGTGGGGCAGGGGGTTGCTAACTAATGAAAAACTGTTTTTT. Its translation: CASKWGRGLLTNEKLFF.

The chain employs TRBV9 and TRBJ2-1; TRBD2 matches at 7 bases. Losses at the gene ends were 5 bases for V and 6 bases for J; bases not matched to a gene: 8. The CDR3 is made up of 14 amino acids. Germline V lookup: CDR1 SGDLS, CDR2 YYNGEE. CDR3 protein: CASRKAGSSNEQFF. CDR3 bases: TGTGCCAGCAGGAAAGCGGGGAGTAGCAATGAGCAGTTCTTC.

This clonotype was found a few times. The chain uses TRBV27 and TRBJ2-1; D is tentatively TRBD1 or TRBD2 (5 bases each). Germline values: CDR1 MNHEY, CDR2 SMNVEV (reference sequence). V was trimmed by 6 bases and J by 7 bases, leaving 22 bases between them. This CDR3 has 16 residues. The CDR3 bases are TGTGCCAGCAGAAGAGGGGTCTCAAAACGCGGGAATGAGCAGTTCTTC. The encoded protein is CASRRGVSKRGNEQFF.

This clonotype was seen ten or more times. This sequence joins TRBV12-3 or TRBV12-4 and TRBJ2-1, with 8 bases that match TRBD1. After removal of 5 bases from V and 6 bases from J, the junction contained 3 bases not matched to a gene. There are 13 residues in the CDR3. This chain's CDR3 is CASSPTGANEQFF. The DNA for the CDR3 is TGTGCCAGCAGTCCGACAGGGGCCAATGAGCAGTTCTTC.

This sequence joins TRBV19 and TRBJ2-1, with 9 bases that match TRBD1. The CDR3 is 17 residues long. V lost 0 bases to trimming and J lost 4 bases; unmatched junction nucleotides: 7. Germline V gene data show CDR1 as LNHDA and CDR2 as SQIVND (reference sequence). CDR3 DNA sequence: TGTGCCAGTAGTATAGAGGGGAACAGGGGGCTTTACAATGAGCAGTTCTTC. This translates into CASSIEGNRGLYNEQFF.

This clonotype occurred a few times. This chain links TRBV12-3 or TRBV12-4 with TRBJ2-7; possible D gene TRBD2, 5 bases. The CDR3 spans 12 residues. The V end was cut by 3 bases, the J end by 6 bases, with 9 bases between. CDR3 loop: CASSFTEAEQYF. The DNA of the CDR3 is TGTGCCAGCAGTTTCACGGAGGCCGAGCAGTACTTC.

V usage is TRBV12-5 and J usage is TRBJ2-7, with D unresolved. There are 12 residues in the CDR3. Germline-derived CDR1 and CDR2 are LGHNT and FRNRAP. V gave up 5 bases and J gave up 7 bases, with 12 bases separating them. CDR3 amino acids: CASGPRYYEQYV. The CDR3 DNA sequence: TGTGCTAGTGGTCCGAGATATTATGAGCAGTACGTC.

This clonotype was found a few times. The chain links TRBV2 to TRBJ2-7, with D possibly TRBD2 on 5 matching bases. V was cut by 8 bases and J by 3 bases, with 11 bases left in between. The CDR3 totals 12 residues. Germline lookup yields CDR1 SNHLY and CDR2 FYNNEI. The CDR3 nucleotides read TGTGCCAGCCGGGGTACATACTACGAGCAGTACTTC. Translation: CASRGTYYEQYF.

V gene TRBV4-1 combines with J gene TRBJ1-5, with D maybe TRBD1 (5 bases). Germline V CDR1 and CDR2: MGHRA, YSYEKL. The CDR3 has 14 residues. Trimming cost V 2 bases and J 2 bases, with 7 bases left between them. CDR3: CASSQWDGNQPQHF. The CDR3 region has the DNA TGCGCCAGCAGCCAATGGGACGGCAATCAGCCCCAGCATTTT.

This clonotype showed up many times. The rearrangement uses TRBV6-6 and TRBJ2-7; 7 nucleotides line up with TRBD2. The junction had 7 bases not matched to a gene; V was cut back by 5 bases and J by 3 bases. The CDR3 contains 14 residues. Germline CDR1 is MNHNY and CDR2 is SVGAGI (reference sequence). The CDR3 is CASSPPGGGYEQYF. DNA for the CDR3: TGTGCCAGCAGTCCACCTGGCGGGGGCTACGAGCAGTACTTC.

Many counts were recorded for this clonotype. This chain connects TRBV7-2 to TRBJ2-7; no clear D gene. V was pared by 1 base and J by 3 bases, with 7 bases between. The CDR3 has 13 amino acids. From germline, CDR1 is SGHTA and CDR2 FQGNSA. CDR3 in DNA: TGTGCCAGCAGCTTAGTAGAACTCTACGAGCAGTACTTC. Residues: CASSLVELYEQYF.

The rearrangement uses TRBV27 and TRBJ2-7; 9 nucleotides agree with TRBD1. V lost 5 bases and J lost 3; bases outside the gene matches: 8. Germline V gene sequence: CDR1 MNHEY, CDR2 SMNVEV (reference sequence). The CDR3 is made up of 15 amino acids. CDR3 in amino acids: CASSPPPDRGYEQYF. CDR3 DNA sequence: TGTGCCAGCAGTCCCCCCCCGGACAGGGGCTACGAGCAGTACTTC.

This clonotype has only one observation. The chain uses TRBV13 and TRBJ1-1; D gene uncertain. Germline CDR1 PRHDT, CDR2 FYEKMQ (reference sequence). V was pared by 4 bases and J by 4 bases, with 22 bases between. The length of the CDR3 is 17 residues. DNA of the CDR3: TGTGCCAGCAGCTCGGAAACACGGACGTCGGTGGGCACTGAAGCTTTCTTT. Its protein product is CASSSETRTSVGTEAFF.

This clonotype was found a few times. V gene TRBV10-3 combines with J gene TRBJ1-1, with D hard to call. Germline loops: CDR1 ENHRY, CDR2 SYGVKD. Trimming cost V 9 bases and J 2 bases, with 19 bases left between them. The CDR3 runs to 15 residues. CDR3 residues: CAISSGSTINTEAFF. The CDR3 region has the DNA TGTGCCATATCGAGTGGCTCAACAATTAACACTGAAGCTTTCTTT.

The chain carries TRBV19 and TRBJ1-1; 7 nucleotides line up with TRBD1. V was clipped by 5 bases and J by 5 bases; unmatched bases: 8. CDR3 size: 14 residues. Germline V lookup: CDR1 LNHDA, CDR2 SQIVND (reference sequence). As DNA, the CDR3 is TGTGCCAGTAGTTATAGGGGGCGTCGGACTGAAGCTTTCTTT. Its translation is CASSYRGRRTEAFF.

The rearrangement joins TRBV19 to TRBJ2-7; D unresolved. V was trimmed by 6 bases and J by 3 bases, leaving 6 bases between them. The CDR3 has 11 amino acids. CDR1 is LNHDA and CDR2 is SQIVND in the germline V gene (reference sequence). CDR3 loop: CASRNSYEQYF. The CDR3 DNA is TGTGCCAGTAGGAACAGCTACGAGCAGTACTTC.

The CDR3 nucleotides read TGTGTTCATACTAGCGGGGTCACAGATACGCAGTATTTT. Translating gives CVHTSGVTDTQYF. The gene calls are TRBV2 and TRBJ2-3, with TRBD2 matching 10 bases. This CDR3 contains 13 residues. Germline CDR1 SNHLY, CDR2 FYNNEI.

This clonotype was detected a few times. The chain combines TRBV6-2 or TRBV6-3 with TRBJ1-2; D gene unclear. This CDR3 is 12 amino acids long. V lost 7 bases to trimming and J lost 3 bases, with 9 bases between them. Per germline, CDR1 MNHEY and CDR2 SVGEGT. This chain's CDR3 is CASKELYYGYTF. CDR3 DNA: TGTGCCAGCAAAGAACTGTACTATGGCTACACCTTC.

This clonotype occurred once. The rearrangement uses TRBV7-9 and TRBJ2-7, with 12 bases lining up with TRBD1. V dropped 1 base and J dropped 5; count of bases not matched to a gene: 3. Germline V lookup: CDR1 SEHNR, CDR2 FQNEAQ (reference sequence). The CDR3 covers 15 residues. DNA for the CDR3: TGTGCCAGCAGCTTAGGGGACAGGGGGCGAGACGAGCAGTACTTC. Amino acids: CASSLGDRGRDEQYF.

This rearrangement joins TRBV6-6 to TRBJ1-6, with 8 bases fitting TRBD1. The CDR3 sequence is 18 residues long. V lost 4 bases and J lost 4; bases outside the gene matches: 12. Germline assignment: CDR1 MNHNY and CDR2 SVGAGI (reference sequence). The CDR3 here is CASSSDRDEFVYNSPLHF. CDR3 nucleotide sequence: TGTGCCAGCAGTTCGGACAGGGACGAGTTTGTATATAATTCACCCCTCCACTTT.